This TCR beta chain was identified during a study of regulatory T cells in long-lasting Graves disease. Study observations and caveats: Persistent patients had more shared public clonotypes (under 3,000) than new patients (around 1,000).

V lost 2 bases and J lost 8; bases outside the gene matches: 6. The CDR3 contains 14 residues. From germline, CDR1 is GTSNPN and CDR2 SVGIG (reference sequence). This clonotype appeared many times. The antigen is undetermined. As to time point: newly diagnosed GD, antithyroid drugs for less than 3 months. Scientists built the TCR library using RNA that was extracted from PBMCs. Arm-PCR of CDR3 regions with iRepertoire HTBI primers generated TCR beta libraries. TCRdb fed the multiplex PCR reads into MiXCR, producing one record per CDR3 protein. The sample yields 400,000 to 550,000 distinct CDR3 sequences, roughly 15% seen once. These records were also assigned to another study, of T cells in Graves' hyperthyroidism and ophthalmopathy. As that study records: Patients between 18 and 65 years old had hyperthyroidism, newly diagnosed and lasting under 2 months.

The chain links TRBV30 to TRBJ2-1; 10 bases are a match to TRBD2. The sequence was obtained from a woman younger than 45 with Graves disease. This specimen consisted of peripheral blood mononuclear cells (PBMCs), obtained at new diagnosis, from a patient treated with antithyroid drugs. The CDR3 nucleotides read TGTGCCTGGAGTCTAGCGGGAGTTGTAGATGAGCAGTTCTTC. It specifies CAWSLAGVVDEQFF.